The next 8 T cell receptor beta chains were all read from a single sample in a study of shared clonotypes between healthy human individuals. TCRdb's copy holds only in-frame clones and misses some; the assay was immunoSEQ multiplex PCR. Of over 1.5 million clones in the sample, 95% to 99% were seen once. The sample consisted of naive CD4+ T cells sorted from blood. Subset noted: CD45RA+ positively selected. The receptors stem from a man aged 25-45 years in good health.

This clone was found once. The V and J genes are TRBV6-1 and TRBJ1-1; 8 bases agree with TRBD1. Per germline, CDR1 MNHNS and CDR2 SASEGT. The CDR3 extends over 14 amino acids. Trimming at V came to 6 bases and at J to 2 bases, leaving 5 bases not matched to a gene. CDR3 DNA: TGTGCCAGCAGGGACAGGGTGAAAAACACTGAAGCTTTCTTT. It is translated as CASRDRVKNTEAFF.

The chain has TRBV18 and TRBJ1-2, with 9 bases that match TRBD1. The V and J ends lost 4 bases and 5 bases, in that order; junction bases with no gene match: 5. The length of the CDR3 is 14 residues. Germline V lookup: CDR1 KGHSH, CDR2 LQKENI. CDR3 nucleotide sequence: TGTGCCAGCTCACAATCCGGGACAGGGTATGGCTACACCTTC. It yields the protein CASSQSGTGYGYTF.

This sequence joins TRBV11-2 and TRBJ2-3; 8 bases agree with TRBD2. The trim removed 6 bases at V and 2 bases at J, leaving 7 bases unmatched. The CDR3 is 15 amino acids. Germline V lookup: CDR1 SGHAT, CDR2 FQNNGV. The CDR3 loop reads CASRLSGVPTDTQYF. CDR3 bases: TGTGCCAGCAGGCTTAGCGGGGTACCCACAGATACGCAGTATTTT.

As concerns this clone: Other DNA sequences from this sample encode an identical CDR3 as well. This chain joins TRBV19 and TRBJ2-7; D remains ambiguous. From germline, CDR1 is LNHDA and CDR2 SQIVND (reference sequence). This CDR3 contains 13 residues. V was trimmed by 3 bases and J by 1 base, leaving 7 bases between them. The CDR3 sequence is CASSIGLSYEQYF. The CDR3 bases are TGTGCCAGTAGTATCGGTTTATCCTACGAGCAGTACTTC.

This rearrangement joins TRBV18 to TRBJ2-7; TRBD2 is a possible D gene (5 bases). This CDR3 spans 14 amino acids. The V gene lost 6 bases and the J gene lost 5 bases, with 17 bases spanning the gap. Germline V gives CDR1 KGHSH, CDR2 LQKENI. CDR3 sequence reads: CASSPDGIINEQYF. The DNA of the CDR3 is TGTGCCAGCTCCCCAGACGGGATCATCAACGAGCAGTACTTC. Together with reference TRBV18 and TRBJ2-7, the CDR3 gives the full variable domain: NAGVMQNPRHLVRRRGQEARLRCSPMKGHSHVYWYRQLPEEGLKFMVYLQKENIIDESGMPKERFSAEFPKEGPSILRIQQVVRGDSAAYFCASSPDGIINEQYFGPGTRLTVT.

CDR3 loop: CASSQLGHYNTEAFF. The CDR3 coding sequence is TGCGCCAGCAGCCAACTGGGACACTATAACACTGAAGCTTTCTTT. This chain joins TRBV4-1 and TRBJ1-1; D may be TRBD1 (6 bases). Germline loops: CDR1 MGHRA, CDR2 YSYEKL. The CDR3 runs 15 residues. Trimming removed 2 bases at V and 2 bases at J, with 12 bases between.

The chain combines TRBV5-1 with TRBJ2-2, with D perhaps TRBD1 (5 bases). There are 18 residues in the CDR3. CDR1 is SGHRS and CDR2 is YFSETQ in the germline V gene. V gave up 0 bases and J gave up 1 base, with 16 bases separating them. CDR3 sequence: CASSLAVRTRQNTGELFF. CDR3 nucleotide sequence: TGCGCCAGCAGCTTGGCCGTAAGGACACGCCAGAACACCGGGGAGCTGTTTTTT.

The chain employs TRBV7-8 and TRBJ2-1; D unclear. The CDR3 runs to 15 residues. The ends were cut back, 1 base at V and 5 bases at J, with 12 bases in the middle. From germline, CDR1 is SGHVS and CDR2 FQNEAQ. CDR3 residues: CASSLGGPLNNEQFF. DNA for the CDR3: TGTGCCAGCAGCTTAGGAGGACCCCTCAACAATGAGCAGTTCTTC.